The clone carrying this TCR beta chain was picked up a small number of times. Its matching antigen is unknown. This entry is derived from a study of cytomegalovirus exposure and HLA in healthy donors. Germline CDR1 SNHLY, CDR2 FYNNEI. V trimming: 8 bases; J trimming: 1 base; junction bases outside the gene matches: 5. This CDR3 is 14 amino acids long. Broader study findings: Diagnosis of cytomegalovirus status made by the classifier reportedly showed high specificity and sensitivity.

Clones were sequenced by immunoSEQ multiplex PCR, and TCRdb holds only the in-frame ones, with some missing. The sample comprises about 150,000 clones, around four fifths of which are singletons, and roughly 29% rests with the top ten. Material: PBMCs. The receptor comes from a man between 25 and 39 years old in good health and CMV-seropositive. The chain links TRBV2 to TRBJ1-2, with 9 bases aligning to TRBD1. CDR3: CASPTGGDNYGYTF. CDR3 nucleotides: TGTGCCAGCCCGACAGGGGGGGATAACTATGGCTACACCTTC.